The 15 T cell receptor beta chains given below trace back to one sample, sequenced in a study of glioma-infiltrating T cells after dendritic cell vaccination. TCRdb keeps only in-frame clones here, not all; method: immunoSEQ multiplex PCR. The sample contains about 3,700 clones, approximately 95% of which appear only once. The sequences come from blood, collected before dendritic cell vaccination. Receptor source: a human donor with glioblastoma.

The chain is built from TRBV19 and TRBJ2-4; D is perhaps TRBD2 (6 bases). Germline CDR1 and CDR2: LNHDA and SQIVND (reference sequence). The CDR3 loop spans 19 amino acids. The V and J ends lost 5 bases and 1 base respectively, with 24 bases between them. The CDR3 region is CASSPGGRWEFEAKNIQYF. CDR3 DNA sequence: TGTGCCAGTAGTCCCGGAGGGAGATGGGAATTTGAGGCCAAAAACATTCAGTACTTC.

This clone was counted a few times. This rearrangement joins TRBV7-9 to TRBJ1-4; perhaps TRBD1 as D (6 bases). The CDR3 is 12 amino acids. The V gene lost 4 bases and the J gene lost 8 bases, with 8 bases spanning the gap. Germline V gene sequence: CDR1 SEHNR, CDR2 FQNEAQ (reference sequence). The CDR3 is CASSSDREKLFF. DNA of the CDR3: TGTGCCAGCAGCTCTGACAGGGAAAAACTGTTTTTT. Variable domain in full (rest from reference TRBV7-9 and TRBJ1-4): DTGVSQNPRHKITKRGQNVTFRCDPISEHNRLYWYRQTLGQGPEFLTYFQNEAQLEKSRLLSDRFSAERPKGSFSTLEIQRTEQGDSAMYLCASSSDREKLFFGSGTQLSVL.

The chain is built from TRBV11-2 and TRBJ2-3, with 7 bases fitting TRBD2. V lost 5 bases to trimming and J lost 3 bases; unmatched junction nucleotides: 5. The CDR3 consists of 14 residues. Germline V gives CDR1 SGHAT, CDR2 FQNNGV. The CDR3 DNA reads as TGTGCCAGCAGCACGGGACTATCGACAGATACGCAGTATTTT. The encoded protein is CASSTGLSTDTQYF.

The chain has TRBV5-4 and TRBJ2-1; 8 bases fit TRBD1. V shed 3 bases, J shed 5 bases, and the junction held 10 bases outside the gene matches. Germline V CDR1 and CDR2: SGHNT, YYREEE (reference sequence). CDR3 length equals 16 residues. The CDR3 nucleotides are TGTGCCAGCAGCTCTGCGACAGGGGAGTCGCACAATGAGCAGTTCTTC. It translates to CASSSATGESHNEQFF.

V gene TRBV10-3 combines with J gene TRBJ1-3; possible D gene TRBD1, 6 bases. The CDR3 consists of 15 residues. Germline V lookup: CDR1 ENHRY, CDR2 SYGVKD. The V end was cut by 8 bases, the J end by 0 bases, with 14 bases between. The CDR3 DNA is TGTGCCATCGGGCAGCAGGGGCACTCTGGAAACACCATATATTTT. Its translation is CAIGQQGHSGNTIYF.

This clone has only one observation. The gene calls are TRBV27 and TRBJ2-7, with D possibly matching TRBD1 (6 bases). CDR3 length equals 15 residues. Trimming stripped 5 bases from V and 0 bases from J, with 14 bases between. Germline V gene data show CDR1 as MNHEY and CDR2 as SMNVEV (reference sequence). CDR3 nucleotides: TGTGCCAGCAGTCAAGGACAGCCAACCTCCTACGAGCAGTACTTC. Its translation is CASSQGQPTSYEQYF.

The chain is built from TRBV7-9 and TRBJ2-7; D possibly corresponds to TRBD2 (6 bases). The germline V gene has CDR1 SEHNR and CDR2 FQNEAQ (reference sequence). The CDR3 totals 13 residues. Between the trimmed V and J ends, which lost 1 base and 9 bases, there was a span of 13 bases. CDR3 in DNA: TGTGCCAGCAGCTTAGGTGGAGGGAGTGTGCAGTACTTC. Protein product: CASSLGGGSVQYF.

The rearrangement links TRBV5-6 to TRBJ1-4, with a weak D call TRBD1 (6 bases). This CDR3 spans 15 amino acids. The V gene lost 4 bases and the J gene lost 4 bases, with 14 bases spanning the gap. Per germline, CDR1 SGHDT and CDR2 YYEEEE. CDR3 loop: CASSRSGALNEKLFF. CDR3 coding DNA: TGTGCCAGCAGCCGTTCAGGGGCCCTTAATGAAAAACTGTTTTTT.

This chain connects TRBV2 to TRBJ2-5, with 7 nucleotides matching TRBD1. V gave up 8 bases and J gave up 5 bases; unmatched junction bases: 14. CDR3 length: 15 residues. Germline CDR1 SNHLY, CDR2 FYNNEI. CDR3 sequence: CASGMTGRSGETQYF. The DNA for the CDR3 is TGTGCCAGCGGAATGACAGGGAGATCGGGGGAGACCCAGTACTTC.

The chain joins TRBV9 to TRBJ2-1; a possible D gene is TRBD2 (6 bases). Deletions cut 5 bases from V and 2 bases from J, with 17 bases between. The CDR3 contains 16 residues. CDR1 is SGDLS, CDR2 YYNGEE, per germline. Here the CDR3 reads CASSHLRDSTYNEQFF. As DNA, the CDR3 is TGTGCCAGCAGTCACCTCCGGGACTCTACCTACAATGAGCAGTTCTTC. The whole variable domain, remainder taken from reference TRBV9 and TRBJ2-1, is DSGVTQTPKHLITATGQRVTLRCSPRSGDLSVYWYQQSLDQGLQFLIQYYNGEERAKGNILERFSAQQFPDLHSELNLSSLELGDSALYFCASSHLRDSTYNEQFFGPGTRLTVL.

CDR3 bases: TGTGCCAGCTCATTCGGGAGGGTGTGGGATGAGCAGTTCTTC. It yields the protein CASSFGRVWDEQFF. The genes are TRBV27 and TRBJ2-1, with 8 bases matching TRBD2. V was pared by 8 bases and J by 8 bases, with 11 bases of the junction left unmatched. The CDR3 totals 14 residues. Germline values: CDR1 MNHEY, CDR2 SMNVEV (reference sequence).

The rearrangement joins TRBV6-1 to TRBJ2-7, with a possible D match to TRBD1 (6 bases). Trimming stripped 7 bases from V and 5 bases from J, with 12 bases between. Looked up from germline, CDR1 is MNHNS and CDR2 is SASEGT. CDR3 length equals 12 residues. The CDR3 here is CASTRQADEQYF. The CDR3 bases are TGTGCCAGCACGAGACAGGCGGACGAGCAGTACTTC.

This clone was found once. The chain is built from TRBV13 and TRBJ1-6; 8 positions match TRBD1. The CDR3 length is 16 residues. Germline-derived CDR1 and CDR2 are PRHDT and FYEKMQ (reference sequence). Trimming at V came to 3 bases and at J to 7 bases, leaving 8 bases not matched to a gene. The DNA of the CDR3 is TGTGCCAGCAGCTTGTGGGGGACAGGCCCAAATTCACCCCTCCACTTT. Translation: CASSLWGTGPNSPLHF.

V usage is TRBV7-2 and J usage is TRBJ2-1; 9 nucleotides line up with TRBD1. CDR3 length: 15 residues. Germline loops: CDR1 SGHTA, CDR2 FQGNSA. V trimming: 5 bases; J trimming: 9 bases; junction bases outside the gene matches: 11. CDR3 sequence: CASSPMWTGAAEQFF. The CDR3 DNA sequence: TGTGCCAGCAGCCCGATGTGGACAGGGGCGGCTGAGCAGTTCTTC.

The chain links TRBV28 to TRBJ2-1; 9 bases line up with TRBD2. Losses at the gene ends were 8 bases for V and 10 bases for J; bases not matched to a gene: 12. The CDR3 runs to 14 residues. In germline, CDR1 is MDHEN, CDR2 SYDVKM. CDR3 loop: CASSLAGADREQFF. Written as DNA, the CDR3 is TGTGCCAGCTCTTTAGCGGGGGCGGATAGGGAGCAGTTCTTC.